This T cell receptor beta chain was profiled in a study of post-analysis software for immune sequencing data. Overall study context: Patients had relapsing-remitting, secondary progressive or progressive-relapsing multiple sclerosis; some lacked subtype.

This clonotype was observed a handful of times. What it binds is unknown. Trimming pared 0 bases from V and 5 bases from J, leaving 24 bases between. CDR1 LGHNA and CDR2 YNFKEQ come from the germline V gene. CDR3 size: 19 residues. Study findings and constraints: Controls had significantly higher normalized Chao1 diversity than multiple sclerosis patients. Patients showed TRBV5-6, TRBV5-1 and TRBV20-1 among roughly 5 TRBV segments more frequent than in controls.

The TCR beta cDNA libraries contained unique molecular identifiers. When 1 to 10 million T cells were used, they gave some 540,000 cDNA molecules. TCRdb fed the PCR reads into MiXCR, producing one record per CDR3 protein. Here the sample spans 450,000 to 650,000 distinct CDR3 sequences, about 44% being singletons. Sequencing was performed on blood. V is TRBV4-2 and J is TRBJ2-3; weak D call: TRBD1 (7 bases). The sequence was collected from a girl aged 10 to 17 with multiple sclerosis. For the CDR3, the DNA is TGTGCCAGCAGCCAAGAGGTACAGGGGTTTGGGGACTGGGGAGATACGCAGTATTTT. This gives the protein CASSQEVQGFGDWGDTQYF.